One T cell receptor beta chain is described in this entry. Profiled with immunoSEQ multiplex PCR; TCRdb holds only in-frame clones, not every one. Altogether about 77,000 clones are present, around 98% being singletons, with the ten largest covering roughly 0.6%. The sample originates from a study of Tregs in tolerant kidney transplant recipients. The CDR3 extends over 15 amino acids. Germline V gene sequence: CDR1 SGHNT, CDR2 YYREEE (reference sequence). V lost 1 base, J lost 5 bases, and 13 bases lay in between. The sequencing here drew on CD4+ T cells from blood, taken before the transplant. The TCR comes from a human donor who received a combined kidney and bone marrow transplant. J is TRBJ1-5 and V is TRBV5-4; D uncertain. The DNA of the CDR3 is TGTGCCAGCAGCTTGCGCCCCGGTGGTGATCAGCCCCAGCATTTT. This encodes CASSLRPGGDQPQHF.